What follows are 20 T cell receptor beta chains derived from one specimen sequenced in a study of long-term antiretroviral therapy in people with HIV. Survey-level immunoSEQ v3.0 assays were run. TCRdb's table, derived via immunoSEQ multiplex PCR, lists solely in-frame clones and lacks some. The sample carries 30,000 to 45,000 clones, 80% recorded once. The specimen comprised unsorted PBMCs, sampled 3.4 years after starting antiretroviral therapy. The receptors derive from a young man with HIV.

This chain links TRBV7-9 with TRBJ1-3; TRBD1 matches 8 bases. The CDR3 has 18 residues. CDR1 and CDR2 (germline): SEHNR, FQNEAQ (reference sequence). The J segment lost 0 bases and the V segment lost 6 bases, leaving 13 bases of the junction unmatched. The CDR3 region has the DNA TGTGCCAGCAGAAGGACAGGGAACCAAAAACCCTCTGGAAACACCATATATTTT. Its translation: CASRRTGNQKPSGNTIYF. The full variable domain, with the rest looked up from reference TRBV7-9 and TRBJ1-3, is DTGVSQNPRHKITKRGQNVTFRCDPISEHNRLYWYRQTLGQGPEFLTYFQNEAQLEKSRLLSDRFSAERPKGSFSTLEIQRTEQGDSAMYLCASRRTGNQKPSGNTIYFGEGSWLTVV.

This sequence joins TRBV6-5 and TRBJ2-2; maybe TRBD1 (6 bases). The CDR3 extends over 15 amino acids. Trimming took 2 bases from V and 4 from J, leaving 11 bases between them. From germline, CDR1 is MNHEY and CDR2 SVGAGI. CDR3 sequence: CASSYVRGSTGELFF. In DNA, the CDR3 is TGTGCCAGCAGTTACGTCAGGGGATCCACCGGGGAGCTGTTTTTT.

The chain is built from TRBV2 and TRBJ1-1; TRBD1 matches 7 bases. The CDR3 is 15 residues long. The ends lost 2 bases at V and 1 base at J; junction bases unmatched: 4. Germline CDR1 and CDR2: SNHLY and FYNNEI. The CDR3 bases are TGTGCCAGCAGTGAAAGGCCAGGGGGGAACACTGAAGCTTTCTTT. Protein product: CASSERPGGNTEAFF.

The rearrangement links TRBV6-5 to TRBJ2-1; TRBD2 is a possible D gene (6 bases). V was shortened by 2 bases and J by 8 bases, with 10 bases between the two germline ends. From germline, CDR1 is MNHEY and CDR2 SVGAGI. CDR3 length equals 13 residues. The CDR3 nucleotides are TGTGCCAGCAGTTACACCCCGGGGGATGAGCAGTTCTTC. Amino acids: CASSYTPGDEQFF.

The chain has TRBV7-9 and TRBJ2-1, with D possibly TRBD2 on 5 matching bases. CDR1 is SEHNR, CDR2 FQNEAQ, per germline (reference sequence). V lost 5 bases to trimming and J lost 4 bases, with 6 bases between them. The CDR3 contains 12 residues. CDR3 sequence: CASSQRYNEQFF. DNA of the CDR3: TGTGCCAGCAGCCAGCGGTACAATGAGCAGTTCTTC.

The V call is TRBV19, the J call TRBJ2-7; a weak D match, TRBD1 (5 bases). Germline assignment: CDR1 LNHDA and CDR2 SQIVND (reference sequence). V was clipped by 10 bases and J by 1 base, with 8 bases between them. The CDR3 loop spans 11 amino acids. The CDR3 DNA sequence: TGTGCCACCCGACAGTCCTACGAGCAGTACTTC. Translation: CATRQSYEQYF. Supplemented by reference TRBV19 and TRBJ2-7, the full variable domain reads DGGITQSPKYLFRKEGQNVTLSCEQNLNHDAMYWYRQDPGQGLRLIYYSQIVNDFQKGDIAEGYSVSREKKESFPLTVTSAQKNPTAFYLCATRQSYEQYFGPGTRLTVT.

J is TRBJ1-3 and V is TRBV6-5, with TRBD1 identical over 8 bases. The V segment lost 2 bases and the J segment 2 bases; nucleotides outside the gene matches: 2. Per the germline V gene, CDR1 is MNHEY and CDR2 is SVGAGI. The CDR3 covers 15 residues. The CDR3 DNA reads TGTGCCAGCAGTTACGACAGGGGCACTGGAAACACCATATATTTT. As protein: CASSYDRGTGNTIYF.

The chain joins TRBV9 to TRBJ2-6, with 7 nucleotides matching TRBD1. The CDR3 is 18 amino acids. V was clipped by 1 base and J by 1 base; unmatched bases: 8. Germline values: CDR1 SGDLS, CDR2 YYNGEE. This CDR3 reads CASSVLTGAGSGANVLTF. CDR3 sequence (DNA): TGTGCCAGCAGCGTACTAACAGGGGCAGGGTCTGGGGCCAACGTCCTGACTTTC.

The J gene is TRBJ2-2, the V gene TRBV7-8; D not certain. Germline V CDR1 and CDR2: SGHVS, FQNEAQ. The CDR3 loop spans 16 amino acids. Trimming shortened V by 1 base and J by 2 bases, and 11 bases separated the two germline ends. CDR3 coding DNA: TGTGCCAGCAGCTTAGAGGAGATTGTAAACACCGGGGAGCTGTTTTTT. It translates to CASSLEEIVNTGELFF.

This rearrangement joins TRBV28 to TRBJ1-4; TRBD1 might be the D (6 bases). The CDR3 totals 14 residues. Trimming cost V 2 bases and J 10 bases, with 14 bases left between them. In germline, CDR1 is MDHEN, CDR2 SYDVKM. CDR3: CASSLTPGTTKLFF. The CDR3, as DNA: TGTGCCAGCAGTTTAACACCCGGGACAACAAAACTGTTTTTT.

The chain has TRBV7-9 and TRBJ1-6; the match to TRBD1 covers 8 bases. The CDR3 is made up of 13 amino acids. V lost 10 bases and J lost 12; bases outside the gene matches: 11. Germline CDR1 and CDR2: SEHNR and FQNEAQ (reference sequence). The CDR3: CAIDPDRVGPLHF. CDR3 in DNA: TGTGCCATCGACCCGGACAGGGTGGGACCCCTCCACTTT.

This chain uses TRBV13 with TRBJ2-1; TRBD1 agrees at 8 bases. The length of the CDR3 is 14 residues. Losses at the gene ends were 1 base for V and 9 bases for J; bases not matched to a gene: 5. From germline, CDR1 is PRHDT and CDR2 FYEKMQ (reference sequence). The CDR3 loop reads CASSLVRGQGEQFF. DNA for the CDR3: TGTGCCAGCAGCTTAGTCAGGGGGCAGGGTGAGCAGTTCTTC.

The chain links TRBV7-6 to TRBJ2-7; possible D gene TRBD2, 6 bases. CDR3 length: 16 amino acids. The germline V gene has CDR1 SGHVS and CDR2 FNYEAQ. The V and J ends lost 0 bases and 2 bases respectively, with 14 bases between them. For the CDR3, the DNA is TGTGCCAGCAGCTTAGCGGCCCGGGACTCCACCTACGAGCAGTACTTC. Amino acids: CASSLAARDSTYEQYF.

This chain joins TRBV6-6 and TRBJ2-1; perhaps TRBD2 as D (6 bases). CDR1 and CDR2 (germline): MNHNY, SVGAGI (reference sequence). V was cut by 6 bases and J by 0 bases, with 12 bases left in between. The CDR3 contains 15 residues. CDR3: CASSLAKGSYNEQFF. Here the CDR3 DNA reads TGTGCCAGCAGCCTAGCGAAAGGCTCCTACAATGAGCAGTTCTTC.

The CDR3 nucleotides are TGTGCCAGCAGCGTCGAGGGGACTAGCAGGGGTCCCTATACGCAGTATTTT. Residues: CASSVEGTSRGPYTQYF. The J gene is TRBJ2-3, the V gene TRBV9, with 9 positions matching TRBD2. J gave up 7 bases and V 2 bases, and 14 bases lay outside the gene matches. CDR1 is SGDLS, CDR2 YYNGEE, per germline. The CDR3 covers 17 residues.

The chain couples TRBV6-4 to TRBJ2-3; 7 bases match TRBD2. With 2 bases clipped from V and 1 base from J, the junction kept 0 bases outside the gene matches. CDR3 length equals 14 residues. Germline V gene sequence: CDR1 MRHNA, CDR2 SNTAGT. This CDR3 is CASSDTSGTDTQYF. The CDR3 DNA reads as TGTGCCAGCAGTGACACTAGCGGCACAGATACGCAGTATTTT.

The chain couples TRBV9 to TRBJ1-1; D might be TRBD1 (5 bases). CDR1 SGDLS and CDR2 YYNGEE come from the germline V gene. Trimming removed 0 bases at V and 5 bases at J, with 11 bases between. The CDR3 runs to 14 residues. This chain's CDR3 is CASSVEGMRTEAFF. DNA for the CDR3: TGTGCCAGCAGCGTAGAGGGGATGAGGACTGAAGCTTTCTTT. Filled out from reference TRBV9 and TRBJ1-1, the complete variable domain reads DSGVTQTPKHLITATGQRVTLRCSPRSGDLSVYWYQQSLDQGLQFLIQYYNGEERAKGNILERFSAQQFPDLHSELNLSSLELGDSALYFCASSVEGMRTEAFFGQGTRLTVV.

The chain joins TRBV5-6 to TRBJ1-2; D is unclear. CDR1 is SGHDT and CDR2 is YYEEEE in the germline V gene. The ends were cut back, 0 bases at V and 5 bases at J, with 5 bases in the middle. The CDR3 loop spans 12 amino acids. CDR3 residues: CASSLGGYGYTF. In DNA, the CDR3 is TGTGCCAGCAGCTTGGGTGGGTATGGCTACACCTTC.

The chain employs TRBV30 and TRBJ1-1; TRBD1 agrees at 10 bases. V lost 2 bases to trimming and J lost 4 bases; unmatched junction nucleotides: 1. The CDR3 length is 13 residues. CDR1 and CDR2 from the germline V gene are GTSNPN and SVGIG (reference sequence). The CDR3 DNA follows: TGTGCCTGGAGTCGGACAGGGGGCACTGAAGCTTTCTTT. Translated: CAWSRTGGTEAFF.

This clone has more than one count but fewer than ten. The rearrangement joins TRBV18 to TRBJ1-1; D unclear. There are 15 residues in the CDR3. Looked up from germline, CDR1 is KGHSH and CDR2 is LQKENI. V was cut by 2 bases and J by 0 bases, with 10 bases left in between. The CDR3 is CASSPTPGMNTEAFF. The CDR3 nucleotides are TGTGCCAGCTCACCAACGCCGGGGATGAACACTGAAGCTTTCTTT. Full variable domain (missing parts from reference TRBV18 and TRBJ1-1): NAGVMQNPRHLVRRRGQEARLRCSPMKGHSHVYWYRQLPEEGLKFMVYLQKENIIDESGMPKERFSAEFPKEGPSILRIQQVVRGDSAAYFCASSPTPGMNTEAFFGQGTRLTVV.